The sequence of this TCR beta chain was determined in a study of immune evolution from preneoplasia to lung adenocarcinoma. Study information: HLA loss of heterozygosity: around 6.5% AIS, less than 18% MIA, around 35% ADC, none AAH.

Sequencing used immunoSEQ multiplex PCR; TCRdb keeps in-frame clones, though not all of them. Among tens of thousands of clones listed, roughly 74% were seen once. This sequence was found in a person between 55 and 69 years old with lung adenocarcinoma. Specimen: FFPE invasive lung adenocarcinoma tissue.

The CDR3 region is CASSSRSSGPNSEQFF. CDR3 DNA sequence: TGTGCCAGCAGCTCCCGTAGTTCAGGGCCTAATAGTGAGCAGTTCTTC. This sequence joins TRBV4-2 and TRBJ2-1; D possibly corresponds to TRBD1 (5 bases). V was shortened by 5 bases and J by 9 bases, with 23 bases between the two germline ends. The CDR3 spans 16 residues. The germline V gene encodes CDR1 LGHNA and CDR2 YNFKEQ.